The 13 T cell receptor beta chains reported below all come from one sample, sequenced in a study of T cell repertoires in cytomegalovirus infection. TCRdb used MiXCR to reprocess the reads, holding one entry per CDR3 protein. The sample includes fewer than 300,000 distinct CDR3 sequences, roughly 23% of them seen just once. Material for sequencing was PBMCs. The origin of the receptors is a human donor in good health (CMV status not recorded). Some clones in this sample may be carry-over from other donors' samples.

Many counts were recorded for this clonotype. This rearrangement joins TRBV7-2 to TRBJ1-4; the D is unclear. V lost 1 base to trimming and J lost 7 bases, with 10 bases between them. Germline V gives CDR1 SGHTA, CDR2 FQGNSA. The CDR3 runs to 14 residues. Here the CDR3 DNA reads TGTGCCAGCAGCTTAGGGGTCACAGCTGAAAAACTGTTTTTT. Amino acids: CASSLGVTAEKLFF.

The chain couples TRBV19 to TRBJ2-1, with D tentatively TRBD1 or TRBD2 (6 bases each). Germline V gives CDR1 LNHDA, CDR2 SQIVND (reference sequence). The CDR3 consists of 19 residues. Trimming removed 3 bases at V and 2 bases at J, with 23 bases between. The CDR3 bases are TGTGCCAGTAGTATCCGTGGGGGGCCCTATGGGTTAGCCTACAATGAGCAGTTCTTC. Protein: CASSIRGGPYGLAYNEQFF.

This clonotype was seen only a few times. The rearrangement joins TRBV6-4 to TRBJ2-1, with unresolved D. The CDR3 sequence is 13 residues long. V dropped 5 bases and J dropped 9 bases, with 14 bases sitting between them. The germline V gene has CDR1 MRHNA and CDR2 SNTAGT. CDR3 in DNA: TGTGCCAGCAGTCTGAGAAGGGCCGGTGAGCAGTTCTTC. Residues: CASSLRRAGEQFF.

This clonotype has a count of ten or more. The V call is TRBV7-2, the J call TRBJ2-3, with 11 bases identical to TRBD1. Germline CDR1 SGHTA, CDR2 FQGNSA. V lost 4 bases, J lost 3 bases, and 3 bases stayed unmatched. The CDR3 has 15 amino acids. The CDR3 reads CASSSDRGRTDTQYF. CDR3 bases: TGTGCCAGCAGCTCGGACAGGGGGCGTACAGATACGCAGTATTTT.

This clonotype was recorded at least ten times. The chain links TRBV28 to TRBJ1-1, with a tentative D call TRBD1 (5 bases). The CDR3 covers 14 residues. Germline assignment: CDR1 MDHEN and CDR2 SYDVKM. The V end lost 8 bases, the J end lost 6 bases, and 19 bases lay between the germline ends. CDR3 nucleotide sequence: TGTGCCAGCTTGGGAGGGGCTCTACGTTCTGAAGCTTTCTTT. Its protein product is CASLGGALRSEAFF.

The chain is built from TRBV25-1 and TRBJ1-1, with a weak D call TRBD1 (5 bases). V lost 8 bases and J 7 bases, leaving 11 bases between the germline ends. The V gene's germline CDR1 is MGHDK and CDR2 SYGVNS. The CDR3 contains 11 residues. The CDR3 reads CASEDTGEAFF. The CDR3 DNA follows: TGTGCCAGCGAAGATACAGGTGAAGCTTTCTTT.

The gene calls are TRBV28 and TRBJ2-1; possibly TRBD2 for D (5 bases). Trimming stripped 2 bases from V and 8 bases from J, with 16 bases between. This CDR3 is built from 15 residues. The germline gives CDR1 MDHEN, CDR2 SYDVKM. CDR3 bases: TGTGCCAGCAGTTTACCCCCCCCTAGCACCTATGAGCAGTTCTTC. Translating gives CASSLPPPSTYEQFF.

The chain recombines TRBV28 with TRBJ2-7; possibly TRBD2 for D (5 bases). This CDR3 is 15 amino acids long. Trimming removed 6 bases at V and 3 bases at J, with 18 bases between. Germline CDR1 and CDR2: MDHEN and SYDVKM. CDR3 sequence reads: CASSPSRHEGYEQYF. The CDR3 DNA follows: TGTGCCAGCAGCCCTTCACGCCACGAGGGCTACGAGCAGTACTTC.

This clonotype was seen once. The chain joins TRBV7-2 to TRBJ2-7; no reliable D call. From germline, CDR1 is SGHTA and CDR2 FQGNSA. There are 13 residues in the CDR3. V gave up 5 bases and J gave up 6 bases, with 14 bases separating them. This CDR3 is CASSLRIRLEQYF. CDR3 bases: TGTGCCAGCAGCCTCCGTATTCGCCTCGAGCAGTACTTC.

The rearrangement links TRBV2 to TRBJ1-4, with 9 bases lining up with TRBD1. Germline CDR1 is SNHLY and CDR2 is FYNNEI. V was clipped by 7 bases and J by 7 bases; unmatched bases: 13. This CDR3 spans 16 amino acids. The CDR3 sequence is CASNRDRAGGREKLFF. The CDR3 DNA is TGTGCCAGCAATCGGGACAGGGCGGGAGGCCGTGAAAAACTGTTTTTT.

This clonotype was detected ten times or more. CDR3 residues: CASAGLEQETQYF. The CDR3 nucleotides read TGTGCCAGCGCCGGACTGGAACAAGAGACCCAGTACTTC. J is TRBJ2-5 and V is TRBV7-2; D perhaps matches TRBD2 (5 bases). CDR1 and CDR2 from the germline V gene are SGHTA and FQGNSA. Trimming shortened V by 8 bases and J by 2 bases, and 12 bases separated the two germline ends. The CDR3 covers 13 residues.

The CDR3, as DNA: TGTGCCAGCAGTTACAGGGTCGGCCAGCCCCAGCATTTT. Encoded protein: CASSYRVGQPQHF. The chain joins TRBV6-2 or TRBV6-3 to TRBJ1-5; D remains unclear. With 2 bases removed from V and 7 bases from J, the gap between germline ends came to 9 bases. The CDR3 spans 13 residues. CDR1 is MNHEY and CDR2 is SVGEGT in the germline V gene.

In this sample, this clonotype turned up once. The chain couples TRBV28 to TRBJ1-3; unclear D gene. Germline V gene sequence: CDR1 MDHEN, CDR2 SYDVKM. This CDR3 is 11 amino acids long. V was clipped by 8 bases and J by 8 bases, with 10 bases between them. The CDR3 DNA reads TGTGCCAGCGGGGTTTACGACACCATATATTTT. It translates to CASGVYDTIYF.